This TCR beta chain came from a study of blood T cells in healthy people across ages. The overall study: About one barcoded beta molecule per two T cells was captured by template switching. Regarding the study as a whole: As age increased, TCR beta diversity per million T cells fell in a roughly linear fashion.

Many counts were recorded for this clonotype. What it binds is not known. Looked up from germline, CDR1 is SGHTA and CDR2 is FQGNSA. The CDR3 sequence is 13 residues long. V lost 8 bases to trimming and J lost 4 bases; unmatched junction nucleotides: 6. Next came a second PCR, run for 7 to 11 cycles, which used a sample-barcoded 5' primer along with a J-beta primer mix. Through a template-switch adaptor with 12 random nucleotides, each cDNA molecule received a tag. From the 5' RACE reads, TCRdb called clonotypes with MiXCR, one entry per CDR3 protein. The table lists 650,000 to 700,000 distinct CDR3 sequences, about 30% of them singletons. PBMCs numbering at least 7 million were isolated per sample.

The chain couples TRBV7-2 to TRBJ1-1; 8 bases fit TRBD1. Sequencing was carried out using blood. This receptor was taken from a woman of 80 years or more in good health. As DNA, the CDR3 is TGTGCCAGCTCATCACAGGGGGGCACTGAAGCTTTCTTT. Translation: CASSSQGGTEAFF.